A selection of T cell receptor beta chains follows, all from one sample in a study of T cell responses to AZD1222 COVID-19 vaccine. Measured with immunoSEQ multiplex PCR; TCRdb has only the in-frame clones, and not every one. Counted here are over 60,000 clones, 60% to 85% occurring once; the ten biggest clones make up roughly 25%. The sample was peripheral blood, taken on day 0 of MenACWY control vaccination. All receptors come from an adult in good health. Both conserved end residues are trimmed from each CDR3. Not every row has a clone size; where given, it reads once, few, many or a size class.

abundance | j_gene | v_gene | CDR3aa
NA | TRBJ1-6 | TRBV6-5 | ASRDRDNSPLH
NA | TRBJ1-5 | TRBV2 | ASSPGDISNQPQH
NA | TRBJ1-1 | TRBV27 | ASSLKGLGSLANTEAF
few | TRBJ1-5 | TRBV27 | ASSLPHGQNNNYSNQPQH
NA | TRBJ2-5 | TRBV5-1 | ASSFRGVEETQY
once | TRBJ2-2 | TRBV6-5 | ASSWKREPPGELF
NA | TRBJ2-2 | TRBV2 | ASSERARGRGELF
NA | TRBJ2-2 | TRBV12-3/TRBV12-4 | ASSFGGELF
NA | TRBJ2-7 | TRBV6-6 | ASSYSGQGSGEQY
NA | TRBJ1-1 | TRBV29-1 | SVYREGNTEAF
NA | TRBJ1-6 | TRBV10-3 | AISESQGSNSPLH
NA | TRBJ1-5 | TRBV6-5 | ASSYSGGPQH
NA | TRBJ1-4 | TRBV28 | ASSTGSANEKLF
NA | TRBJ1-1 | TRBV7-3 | ASSRDGNTEAF
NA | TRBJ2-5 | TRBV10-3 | AISVAGETQY
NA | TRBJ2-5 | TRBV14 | ASSQGLKTQY
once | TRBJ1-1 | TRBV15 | ATSRQNTEAF
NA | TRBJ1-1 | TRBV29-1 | SAQTGGSTEAF
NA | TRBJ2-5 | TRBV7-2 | ASSSTSGATRRETQY
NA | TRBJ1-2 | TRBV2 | ASSEMRVGYT
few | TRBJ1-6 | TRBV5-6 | ASSLWGIGRSPLH
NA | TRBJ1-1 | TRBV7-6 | ASSLAKGIRNTEAF
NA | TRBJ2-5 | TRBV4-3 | ASSQGALTSGETQY
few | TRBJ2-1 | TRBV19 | ASSIGGPSSYNEQF
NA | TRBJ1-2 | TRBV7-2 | ASSTDPEGYGYT
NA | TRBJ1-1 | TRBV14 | ASSHGGQNTEAF
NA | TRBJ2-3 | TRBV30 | ACIGGRTGGTDTQY
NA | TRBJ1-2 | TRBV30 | AWSLEGGTGFGYT
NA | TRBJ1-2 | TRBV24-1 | ATSDGGAAYGYT
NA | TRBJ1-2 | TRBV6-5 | ASSYGAGLYGYT
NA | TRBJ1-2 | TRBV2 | ASTLGRDYGYT
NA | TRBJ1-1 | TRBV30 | AWSLQENTEAF
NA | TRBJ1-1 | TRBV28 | ASKTGNTEAF
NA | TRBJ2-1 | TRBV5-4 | ASSLAGTSGSNEQF
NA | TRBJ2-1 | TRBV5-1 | ASSLTGGIMYNEQF
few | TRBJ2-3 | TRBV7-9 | ASSLGLQKSTDTQY
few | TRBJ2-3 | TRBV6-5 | ASSYPSIDIYTQY
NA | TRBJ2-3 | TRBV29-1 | SVVLAGGTDTQY
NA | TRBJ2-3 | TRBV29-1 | SAGGTDTQY
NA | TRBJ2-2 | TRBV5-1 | ASSSGGENTGELF
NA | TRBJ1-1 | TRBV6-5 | ASKYGDQTEAF
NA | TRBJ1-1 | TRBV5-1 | ASSRDGLSEAF
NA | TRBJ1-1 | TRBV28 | ASRSVNTEAF
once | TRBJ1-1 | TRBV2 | ASRSRDNSEAF
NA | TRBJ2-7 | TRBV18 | ASSSSGTTYEQY
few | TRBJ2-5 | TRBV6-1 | ASTGGGRAGETQY
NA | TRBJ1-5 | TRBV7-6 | ASSLLRDSSADQPQH
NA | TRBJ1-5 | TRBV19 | ASSITPRGSNQPQH
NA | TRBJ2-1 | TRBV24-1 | ATSRQGYNEQF
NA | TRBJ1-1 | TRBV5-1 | ASSWIQGSAEAF
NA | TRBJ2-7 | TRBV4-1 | ASSQVVGGRGEQY
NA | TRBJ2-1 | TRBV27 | ASRSRGLAGGGGLNEQF
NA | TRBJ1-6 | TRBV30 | AWGDRALYNSPLH
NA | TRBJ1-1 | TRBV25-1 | ASSETGGTEAF
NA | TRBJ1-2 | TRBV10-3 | ATQYGQSYGYT